This T cell receptor beta chain emerged from a study of tumor-infiltrating lymphocytes in primary liver carcinoma (dated 2017 in TCRdb). Broadly, across the study: Of the five patients (three men and two women, aged 30 to 69 years), four had hepatocellular carcinoma and one had combined HCC and intrahepatic cholangiocarcinoma. The five patients had tumors of stage T1-T3 N0M0, with maximum diameters ranging from 4.2 to 10 cm. Each sample produced roughly 3.5 to 8 million productive TCRbeta reads, and read depth showed no significant difference between tissue types. The study combined TCRbeta repertoire sequencing, expression microarrays and whole-exome sequencing across five regions of each liver tumor, with adjacent normal tissue and blood. A total of 35 or so specimens from 5 patients underwent TCRbeta repertoire sequencing, comprising around 25 tumor regions, 5 adjacent noncancerous liver tissues and 5 peripheral blood samples. Agilent mRNA microarray profiling was performed on the 20 to 25 tumor region samples to relate TCRbeta repertoire diversity to the local molecular phenotype. High reproducibility was observed for the technical replicate repertoires, with mean shared-clone rates roughly 0.87 and correlation coefficients above 0.95.

Without any cell sorting, total RNA and DNA were co-extracted from around 18-30 mg of bulk tissue using the AllPrep DNA/RNA mini kit. Between late 2015 and 2016, several patients in China with histopathologically diagnosed primary liver carcinoma had surgical resection. Chronic HBV infection was present in the patients, and the patients were treatment-naive at sampling. Five spatially separated regions were sampled per tumor: superior, inferior, left-lateral and right-lateral poles, plus the tumor centre. Histological examination found more than 90% viable tumor cells in every tumor sample. Fresh tumor and adjacent tissue pieces were bisected; one half was stored in RNAlater at -80°C, the other sent for histology. TCRbeta-specific cDNA was reverse-transcribed from 500 ng total RNA using a constant-region primer and ProtoScript II reverse transcriptase. Construction of the TCRbeta libraries relied on three nested rounds of multiplex PCR, following a slightly modified ARM-PCR procedure. The first two PCR rounds used multiplex TRBV1-TRBV30 forward primers with a Cbeta reverse primer, each for around 10 cycles. A final 25-cycle PCR with Deep VentR polymerase added sample barcodes and Illumina adapters. Before sequencing, amplicons between 200 and 500 bp were purified from gel using a QIAquick gel extraction kit. An Illumina HiSeq 2500 was used to sequence the TCRbeta amplicons, generating 250-bp paired-end reads. Regarding the original processing steps: To recover full CDR3 sequences, reads were quality-trimmed using Trimmomatic v0.33 and paired reads were then merged using FLASH v1.2.11. V, D and J germline segments were assigned to the rearranged TCRbeta sequences by MiGEC v1.2.1b. VDJtools v1.0.0 computed clonotype statistics and Shannon-Wiener diversity indices. To cut down on sampling bias, every analysis after diversity analysis relied on just the 250 most abundant clonotypes from each sample. TCRdb reworked the public reads: Q25 trimming with fastp, MiXCR clone assembly, productive beta chains retained. Each CDR3 protein appears once, grouped with its most common genes and DNA. The V and J calls were not made by the authors but by TCRdb's processing. The table for this sample lists tens of thousands of distinct CDR3 sequences; about 71% of them were counted only once. The ten largest make up less than 45% of the sample.

Trimming removed 2 bases from V and 12 bases from J; the gene matches leave 10 bases unexplained. CDR1 and CDR2, looked up from the germline V gene, are MNHEY and SVGEGT. The CDR3, from cysteine to phenylalanine, totals 14 residues. Just CDR3 DNA is preserved here, 42 bases in frame from base 1. As regards this clonotype: No antigen is known for it. Base-call qualities are not available, and no considerably larger clone is one nucleotide away.

The paper's findings and limits, for the study overall: Because the samples were bulk and unsorted, CD4+ and CD8+ T cell repertoires could not be compared. Consistent with antigen-driven expansion, pairs of tumor regions showed higher repertoire overlap (mean around 35%) than either tumor-adjacent pairs (around 17%) or tumor-blood pairs (roughly 15%). The study included only five patients, and the authors note findings should be validated in a larger study. Only about 7-25% of top clones were found in all five regions of a tumor, suggesting spatial heterogeneity of tumor-infiltrating T cells. Compared with blood, tumors had a significantly larger share of the repertoire taken up by the top 250 clones (p = 0.039). Only the TCR beta chain was sequenced, so true repertoire diversity is likely underestimated because unpaired alpha chains were not captured.

This receptor was taken from a middle-aged man with primary liver carcinoma and hepatitis B virus infection. Input material: liver tumor tissue from sampling region 4. The meaning of the sample's cell subset or site label: tumor region T4, right-lateral pole. The rearrangement joined TRBV6-2 or TRBV6-3 to TRBJ2-1, with 7 bases in between that match TRBD2. The sequence in DNA is TGTGCCAGCAGTTACCGGCGGGAGCGCCCCCGGCAGTTCTTC. Its product reads: CASSYRRERPRQFF.